This T cell receptor (beta chain) was found in a study of shared clonotypes between healthy human individuals. Germline CDR1 and CDR2: SQVTM and ANQGSEA. The CDR3 runs to 13 residues. V was clipped by 6 bases and J by 1 base, with 13 bases between them. Naive CD8 cells, CD45RO-negative and positively selected for CCR7, excluded terminally differentiated effector memory CD45RA+ cells. TCRdb's copy holds only in-frame clones and misses some; the assay was immunoSEQ multiplex PCR. The sample has about 580,000 clones; 95% to 98% are singletons. The rearrangement joins TRBV29-1 to TRBJ2-7; tentative D call: TRBD2 (6 bases). Sequencing input: naive CD8+ T cells sorted from blood. The TCR comes from a man in his thirties or forties in good health. CDR3 region: CSVDSGKSYEQYF. CDR3 sequence (DNA): TGCAGCGTGGATAGCGGAAAATCCTACGAGCAGTACTTC.